The rows below give T cell receptor beta chains drawn from one sample of a study of glioma-infiltrating T cells. TCRdb re-derived calls from the multiplex PCR reads in MiXCR, one entry per CDR3 protein. The sample carries about 210,000 distinct CDR3 sequences, more than 25% recorded once. The sample consisted of glioma tissue, nonneoplastic brain tissue, or PBMCs (not recorded which). These receptors came from a human donor with low-grade glioma or glioblastoma, undergoing nonglioma brain surgery, or in good health (not recorded which). Each CDR3 is given with its conserved first and last residue. D genes are given only for firm matches. Size is stated for part of the rows, as once, few or many counts, or as a class when the clone is expanded.

D: NA; V: TRBV2; size: NA; J: TRBJ1-4; DNA: TGTGCCAGCACCACTGCGGAGGGGCTGGGGGAAAAACTGTTTTTT; CDR3: CASTTAEGLGEKLFF
D: TRBD1; V: TRBV14; size: NA; J: TRBJ1-3; DNA: TGTGCCAGCAGCCTCCTCGGACAGGGGGCAGGAAACACCATATATTTT; CDR3: CASSLLGQGAGNTIYF
D: NA; V: TRBV11-2; size: NA; J: TRBJ2-3; DNA: TGTGCCAGCAGCTTAGGTAATCGGGAAGATACGCAGTATTTT; CDR3: CASSLGNREDTQYF
D: NA; V: TRBV7-6; size: few; J: TRBJ2-1; DNA: TGTGCCAGCAGTTCTTCCCCGGGGGAGCAGTTCTTC; CDR3: CASSSSPGEQFF
D: NA; V: TRBV28; size: many; J: TRBJ2-7; DNA: TGTGCCAGCAGGGAGGGAGGACAGTACGAGCAGTACTTC; CDR3: CASREGGQYEQYF
D: NA; V: TRBV6-6; size: NA; J: TRBJ1-2; DNA: TGTGCCAGAGATGATGGGGCTAACTATGGCTACACCTTC; CDR3: CARDDGANYGYTF
D: TRBD2; V: TRBV28; size: many; J: TRBJ2-3; DNA: TGTGCCACCGCCCGGGCGGGAGCGTCAGATACGCAGTATTTT; CDR3: CATARAGASDTQYF
D: NA; V: TRBV20-1; size: many; J: TRBJ1-1; DNA: TGCAGTGCTAGAGATAGTGGGAGGAACACTGAAGCTTTCTTT; CDR3: CSARDSGRNTEAFF
D: TRBD2; V: TRBV20-1; size: many; J: TRBJ2-5; DNA: TGCAGTGATAGCGGGAGGACGAGAGAGACCCAGTACTTC; CDR3: CSDSGRTRETQYF
D: TRBD2; V: TRBV6-1; size: NA; J: TRBJ2-7; DNA: TGTGCCATCTCATTAGCGGGGGGTCCAAGAGAGCAGTACTTC; CDR3: CAISLAGGPREQYF
D: NA; V: TRBV5-6; size: NA; J: TRBJ2-7; DNA: TGTGCCAGCAGCTTGCAGGGGCCGGCCCCGTGGGGCGAGCAGTACTTC; CDR3: CASSLQGPAPWGEQYF